This T cell receptor beta chain was captured by sequencing in a study of shared clonotypes between healthy human individuals. Trimming left V 1 base short and J 2 bases short, with 8 bases between. Germline V gene sequence: CDR1 SGHAT, CDR2 FQDESV (reference sequence). The CDR3 is 14 residues long. From CD4+ cells came CD45RA+ naive and CD45RA-negative memory subsets. Under the authors' procedure: Without quality scores, immunoSEQ junctional reads could not be filtered like full-length reads. TCRdb's table, derived via immunoSEQ multiplex PCR, lists solely in-frame clones and lacks some. V, J and clone size are those of that table, while D and trimming were read from the DNA. The sample records approximately 1.5 million clones, approximately 98.5% being singletons.

The rearrangement uses TRBV11-1 and TRBJ2-5; the D is unclear. The clonotype comes from a man under 40 in good health. The sequenced sample was naive CD4+ T cells sorted from blood. Subset meaning: CD45RA+ positively selected. Here the CDR3 reads CASSLGGPQETQYF. The CDR3 DNA sequence: TGTGCCAGCAGCTTAGGGGGTCCTCAAGAGACCCAGTACTTC.